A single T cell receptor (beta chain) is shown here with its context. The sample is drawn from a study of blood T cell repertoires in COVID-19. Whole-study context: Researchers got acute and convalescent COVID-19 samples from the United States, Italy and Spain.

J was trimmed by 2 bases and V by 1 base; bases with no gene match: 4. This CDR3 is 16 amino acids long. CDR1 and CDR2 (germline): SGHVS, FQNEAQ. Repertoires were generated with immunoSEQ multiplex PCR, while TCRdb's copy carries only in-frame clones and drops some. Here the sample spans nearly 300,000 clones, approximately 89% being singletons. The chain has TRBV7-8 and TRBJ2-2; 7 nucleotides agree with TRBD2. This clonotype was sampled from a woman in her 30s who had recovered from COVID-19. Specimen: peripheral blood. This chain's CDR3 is CASSLVGTTNTGELFF. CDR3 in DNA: TGTGCCAGCAGCTTAGTTGGGACTACTAACACCGGGGAGCTGTTTTTT.